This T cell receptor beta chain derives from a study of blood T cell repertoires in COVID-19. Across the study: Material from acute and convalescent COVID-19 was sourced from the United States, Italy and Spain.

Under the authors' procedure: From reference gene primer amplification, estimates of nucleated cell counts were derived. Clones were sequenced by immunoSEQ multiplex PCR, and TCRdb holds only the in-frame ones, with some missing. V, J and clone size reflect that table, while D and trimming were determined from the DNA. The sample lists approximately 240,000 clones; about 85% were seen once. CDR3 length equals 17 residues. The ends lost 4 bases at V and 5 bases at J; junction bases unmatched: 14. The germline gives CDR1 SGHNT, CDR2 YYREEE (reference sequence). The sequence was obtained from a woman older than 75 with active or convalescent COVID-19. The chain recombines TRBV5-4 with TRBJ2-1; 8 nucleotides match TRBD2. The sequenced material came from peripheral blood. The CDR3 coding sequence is TGTGCCAGCAGCACACGCCAACGGGGGGGCTGGGACAATGAGCAGTTCTTC. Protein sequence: CASSTRQRGGWDNEQFF. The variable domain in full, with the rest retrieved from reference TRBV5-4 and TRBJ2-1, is ETGVTQSPTHLIKTRGQQVTLRCSSQSGHNTVSWYQQALGQGPQFIFQYYREEENGRGNFPPRFSGLQFPNYSSELNVNALELDDSALYLCASSTRQRGGWDNEQFFGPGTRLTVL.